The sequence of this T cell receptor beta chain was determined in a study of shared clonotypes between healthy human individuals. CDR1 is MGHRA, CDR2 YSYEKL, per germline. The CDR3 runs to 15 residues. Trimming took 0 bases from V and 2 from J, leaving 5 bases between them. Profiled with immunoSEQ multiplex PCR; TCRdb holds only in-frame clones, not every one. The sample carries just over 2,000,000 clones, approximately 94% recorded once. In the naive CD8 group, cells lacked CD45RO and were positively selected for CCR7, so terminally differentiated effector memory CD45RA+ cells were left out. The rearrangement links TRBV4-1 to TRBJ2-6; the D is unclear. The TCR was taken from a man between 18 and 29 years old in good health. Sequencing used naive CD8+ T cells sorted from blood. CDR3 region: CASSQDRTGANVLTF. DNA for the CDR3: TGCGCCAGCAGCCAAGATCGTACTGGGGCCAACGTCCTGACTTTC.